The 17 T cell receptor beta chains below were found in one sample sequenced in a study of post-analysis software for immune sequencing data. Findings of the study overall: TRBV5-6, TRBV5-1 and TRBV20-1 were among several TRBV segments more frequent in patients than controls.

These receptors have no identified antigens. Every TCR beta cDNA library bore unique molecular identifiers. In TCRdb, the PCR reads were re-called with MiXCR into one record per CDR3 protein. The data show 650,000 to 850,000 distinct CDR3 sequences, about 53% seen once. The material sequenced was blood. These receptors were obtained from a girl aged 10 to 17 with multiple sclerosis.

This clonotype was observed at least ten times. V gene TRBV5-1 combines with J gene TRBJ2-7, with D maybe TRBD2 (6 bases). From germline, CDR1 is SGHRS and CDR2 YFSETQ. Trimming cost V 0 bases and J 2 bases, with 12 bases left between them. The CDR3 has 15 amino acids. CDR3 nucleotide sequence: TGCGCCAGCAGCTTGGGGTCGGGGGAAGCCTACGAGCAGTACTTC. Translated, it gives CASSLGSGEAYEQYF.

The CDR3 bases are TGCAGCGTTGGGGAATTGGGGGAGACCCAGTACTTC. Protein: CSVGELGETQYF. The chain links TRBV29-1 to TRBJ2-5; D is undetermined. Germline V lookup: CDR1 SQVTM, CDR2 ANQGSEA. CDR3 length: 12 residues. Trimming removed 4 bases at V and 5 bases at J, with 11 bases between.

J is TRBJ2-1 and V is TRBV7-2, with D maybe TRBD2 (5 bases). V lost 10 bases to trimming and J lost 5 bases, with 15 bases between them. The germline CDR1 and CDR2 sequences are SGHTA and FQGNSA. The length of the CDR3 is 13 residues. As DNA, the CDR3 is TGTGCCAACGGGAAGGCCCCCCACAATGAGCAGTTCTTC. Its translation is CANGKAPHNEQFF. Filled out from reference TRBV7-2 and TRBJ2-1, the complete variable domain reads GAGVSQSPSNKVTEKGKDVELRCDPISGHTALYWYRQSLGQGLEFLIYFQGNSAPDKSGLPSDRFSAERTGGSVSTLTIQRTQQEDSAVYLCANGKAPHNEQFFGPGTRLTVL.

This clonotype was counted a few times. The CDR3 DNA reads as TGTGCCAGCAGTGACGTGACTGGAGAGCAGTACTTC. Residues: CASSDVTGEQYF. The chain carries TRBV6-1 and TRBJ2-7, with D unclear. CDR1 is MNHNS, CDR2 SASEGT, per germline. Trimming cost V 3 bases and J 7 bases, with 10 bases left between them. There are 12 residues in the CDR3.

The DNA of the CDR3 is TGCAGTGCTAGTTCCGGGAGGGGGGAGCAGTTCTTC. Translating it yields CSASSGRGEQFF. The chain combines TRBV20-1 with TRBJ2-1, with 8 bases matching TRBD2. The CDR3 spans 12 residues. With V trimmed by 3 bases and J by 10 bases, 5 bases remained unmatched. CDR1 is DFQATT, CDR2 SNEGSKA, per germline (reference sequence).

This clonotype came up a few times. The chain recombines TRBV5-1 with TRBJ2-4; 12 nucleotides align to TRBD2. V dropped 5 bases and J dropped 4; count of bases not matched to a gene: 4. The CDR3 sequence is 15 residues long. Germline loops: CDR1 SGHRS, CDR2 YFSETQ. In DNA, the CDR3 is TGCGCCAGCAGGTCTACTAGCGGGGGGAAAAACATTCAGTACTTC. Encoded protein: CASRSTSGGKNIQYF.

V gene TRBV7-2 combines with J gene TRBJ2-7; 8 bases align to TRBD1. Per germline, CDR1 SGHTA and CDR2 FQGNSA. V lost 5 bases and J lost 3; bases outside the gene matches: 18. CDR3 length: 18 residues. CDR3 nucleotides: TGTGCCAGCAGCCCCGGCCGACAGGGGCGGATCCGAATCTACGAGCAGTACTTC. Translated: CASSPGRQGRIRIYEQYF.

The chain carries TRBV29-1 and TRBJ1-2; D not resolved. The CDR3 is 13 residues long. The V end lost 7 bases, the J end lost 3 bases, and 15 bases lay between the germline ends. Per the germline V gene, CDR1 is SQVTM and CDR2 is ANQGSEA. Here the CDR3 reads CSGGGLPDYGYTF. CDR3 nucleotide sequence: TGCAGCGGAGGCGGGCTTCCAGACTATGGCTACACCTTC.

The CDR3 bases are TGTGCCAGCAGTGAAATGGCAGGGGACAACAATGAGCAGTTCTTC. It codes for CASSEMAGDNNEQFF. The chain carries TRBV2 and TRBJ2-1; D perhaps matches TRBD1 (6 bases). V lost 2 bases and J 5 bases, leaving 13 bases between the germline ends. The germline CDR1 and CDR2 sequences are SNHLY and FYNNEI. The CDR3 totals 15 residues.

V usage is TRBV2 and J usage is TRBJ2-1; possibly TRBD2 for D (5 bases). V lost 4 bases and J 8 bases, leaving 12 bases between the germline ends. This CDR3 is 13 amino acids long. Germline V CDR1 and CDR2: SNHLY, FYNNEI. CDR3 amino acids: CASSAVLEDEQFF. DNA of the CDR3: TGTGCCAGCAGTGCGGTCCTGGAGGATGAGCAGTTCTTC.

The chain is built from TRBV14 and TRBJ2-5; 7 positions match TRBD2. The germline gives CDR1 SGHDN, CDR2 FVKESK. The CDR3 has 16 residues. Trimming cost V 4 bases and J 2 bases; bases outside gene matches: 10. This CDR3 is CASSPHIRGRQETQYF. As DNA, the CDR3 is TGTGCCAGCAGCCCCCATATCCGCGGGAGACAAGAGACCCAGTACTTC.

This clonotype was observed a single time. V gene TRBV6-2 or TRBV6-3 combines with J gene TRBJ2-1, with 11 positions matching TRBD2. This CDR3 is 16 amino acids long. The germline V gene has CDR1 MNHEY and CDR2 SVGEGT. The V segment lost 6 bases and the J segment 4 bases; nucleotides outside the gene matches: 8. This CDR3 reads CASRSPLAGDYNEQFF. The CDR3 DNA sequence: TGTGCCAGCAGATCCCCACTAGCGGGGGATTACAATGAGCAGTTCTTC.

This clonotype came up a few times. CDR3 nucleotide sequence: TGTGCCAGCAGCAAAGAGCCCGGGTTCCAAGAGACCCAGTACTTC. Protein sequence: CASSKEPGFQETQYF. The V and J genes are TRBV21-1 and TRBJ2-5. TRBV21-1 is shown as a pseudogene. This CDR3 has 15 amino acids.

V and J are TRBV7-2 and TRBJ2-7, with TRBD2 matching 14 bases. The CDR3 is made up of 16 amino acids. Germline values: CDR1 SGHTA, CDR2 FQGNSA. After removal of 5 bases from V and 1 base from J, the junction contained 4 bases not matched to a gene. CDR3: CASSPTSGGVSYEQYF. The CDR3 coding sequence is TGTGCCAGCAGCCCGACTAGCGGGGGGGTTTCCTACGAGCAGTACTTC.

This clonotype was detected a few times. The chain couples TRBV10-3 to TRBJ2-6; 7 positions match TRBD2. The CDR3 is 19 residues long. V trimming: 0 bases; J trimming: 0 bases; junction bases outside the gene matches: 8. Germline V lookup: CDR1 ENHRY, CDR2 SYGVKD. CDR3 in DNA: TGTGCCATCAGTGAGTCGAGGACTAGTACCCTCTCTGGGGCCAACGTCCTGACTTTC. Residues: CAISESRTSTLSGANVLTF.

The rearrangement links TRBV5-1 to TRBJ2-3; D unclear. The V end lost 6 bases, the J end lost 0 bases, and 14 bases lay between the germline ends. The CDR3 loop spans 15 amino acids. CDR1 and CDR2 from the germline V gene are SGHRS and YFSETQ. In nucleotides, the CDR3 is TGCGCCAGCACCAAAGACTCGCCGAGCACAGATACGCAGTATTTT. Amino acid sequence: CASTKDSPSTDTQYF.

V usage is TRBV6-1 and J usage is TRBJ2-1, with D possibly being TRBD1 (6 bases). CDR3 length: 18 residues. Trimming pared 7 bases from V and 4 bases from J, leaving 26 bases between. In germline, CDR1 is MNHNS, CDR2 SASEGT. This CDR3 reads CASTPRQGRGTGYNEQFF. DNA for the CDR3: TGTGCCAGCACCCCCCGGCAGGGGAGAGGTACTGGGTACAATGAGCAGTTCTTC.